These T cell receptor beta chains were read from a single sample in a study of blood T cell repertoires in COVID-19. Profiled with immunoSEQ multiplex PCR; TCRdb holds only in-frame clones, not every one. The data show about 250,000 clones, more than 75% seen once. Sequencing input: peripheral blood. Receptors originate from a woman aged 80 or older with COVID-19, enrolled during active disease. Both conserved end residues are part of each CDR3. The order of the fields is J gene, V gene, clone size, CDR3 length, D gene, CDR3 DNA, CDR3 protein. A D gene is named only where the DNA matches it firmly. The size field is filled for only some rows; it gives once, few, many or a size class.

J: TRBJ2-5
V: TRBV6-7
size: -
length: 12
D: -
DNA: TGTGCCAGCAGGAGCTTACAAGAGACCCAGTACTTC
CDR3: CASRSLQETQYF

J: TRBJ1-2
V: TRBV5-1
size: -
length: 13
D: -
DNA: TGCGCCAGCAGCTTTCAGGAGGCCTATGGCTACACCTTC
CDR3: CASSFQEAYGYTF

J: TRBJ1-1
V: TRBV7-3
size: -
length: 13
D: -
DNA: TGTGCCAGCACCCGAAGCCCGGGGTTTGAAGCTTTCTTT
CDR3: CASTRSPGFEAFF

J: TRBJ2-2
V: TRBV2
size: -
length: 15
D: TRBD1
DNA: TGTGCCAGCAAAGGACAGGGGGCGAGCACCGGGGAGCTGTTTTTT
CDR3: CASKGQGASTGELFF

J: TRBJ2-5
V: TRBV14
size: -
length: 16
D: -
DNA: TGTGCCAGCAGCCCGAGACCGACTAGATATCAAGAGACCCAGTACTTC
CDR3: CASSPRPTRYQETQYF

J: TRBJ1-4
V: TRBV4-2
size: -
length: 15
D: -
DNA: TGTGCCAGCAGCCAAGAGACAGGTCCTAATGAAAAACTGTTTTTT
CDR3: CASSQETGPNEKLFF

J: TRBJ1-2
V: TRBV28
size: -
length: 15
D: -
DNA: TGTGCCAGCACCACCGGGGGGGGCACAAACTATGGCTACACCTTC
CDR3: CASTTGGGTNYGYTF

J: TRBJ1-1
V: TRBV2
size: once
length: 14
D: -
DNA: TGTGCCAGCAGTGTAAATCACATGAACACTGAAGCTTTCTTT
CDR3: CASSVNHMNTEAFF

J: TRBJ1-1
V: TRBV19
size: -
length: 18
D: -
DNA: TGTGCCAGTAGTATAGAGCTCGGGGGGGCGCAGGTTCGGACTGAAGCTTTCTTT
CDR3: CASSIELGGAQVRTEAFF

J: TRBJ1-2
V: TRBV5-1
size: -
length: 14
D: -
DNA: TGCGCCAGCAGCTTGGCTGGATCAGGGGTTGGCTACACCTTC
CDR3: CASSLAGSGVGYTF

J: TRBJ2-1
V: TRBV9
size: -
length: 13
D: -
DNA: TGTGCCAGCAGCGTACTCCTAAGCAATGAGCAGTTCTTC
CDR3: CASSVLLSNEQFF

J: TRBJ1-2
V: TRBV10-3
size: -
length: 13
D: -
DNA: TGTGCCATCAGTGAGGGCGGATTACGGGGCTACACCTTC
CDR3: CAISEGGLRGYTF

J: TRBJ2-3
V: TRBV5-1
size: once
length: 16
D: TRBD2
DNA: TGCGCCAGCAGCCCAATTGGGACTAGCGGGGGGGCGGCGCAGTATTTT
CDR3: CASSPIGTSGGAAQYF

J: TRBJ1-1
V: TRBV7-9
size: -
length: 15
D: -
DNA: TGTGCCAGCAGCCCCAGGGCCCTCCCGAACACTGAAGCTTTCTTT
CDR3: CASSPRALPNTEAFF

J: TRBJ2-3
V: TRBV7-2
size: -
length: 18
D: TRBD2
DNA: TGTGCCAGCAGCCTCTTTAGCGGGGGGGCCGGGAGCACAGATACGCAGTATTTT
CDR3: CASSLFSGGAGSTDTQYF

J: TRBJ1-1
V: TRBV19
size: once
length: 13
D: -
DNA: TGTGCCAGTTCGGACAACATGAACACTGAAGCTTTCTTT
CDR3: CASSDNMNTEAFF

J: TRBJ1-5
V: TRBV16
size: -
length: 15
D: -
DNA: TGTGCCAGCAGCCAAGACGGGGATAGCAATCAGCCCCAGCATTTT
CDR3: CASSQDGDSNQPQHF

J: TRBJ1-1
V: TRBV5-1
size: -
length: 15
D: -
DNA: TGCGCCAGCAGCTTGGAGGGACACCAGAACACTGAAGCTTTCTTT
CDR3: CASSLEGHQNTEAFF

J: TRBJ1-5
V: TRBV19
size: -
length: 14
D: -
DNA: TGTGCCAGTACCCCGGAGCAGGGTTACCAGCCCCAGCATTTT
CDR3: CASTPEQGYQPQHF

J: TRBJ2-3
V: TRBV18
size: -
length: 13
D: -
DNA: TGTGCCAGCTCACATAGCCAGACAGATACGCAGTATTTT
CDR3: CASSHSQTDTQYF

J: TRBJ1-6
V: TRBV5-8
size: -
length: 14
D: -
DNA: TGTGCCAGCGGGGCAAGCTCCTATAATTCACCCCTCCACTTT
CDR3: CASGASSYNSPLHF

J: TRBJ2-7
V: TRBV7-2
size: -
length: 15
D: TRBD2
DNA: TGTGCCAGCAGCGCCACTAGCGGGGGGGTGTACGAGCAGTACTTC
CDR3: CASSATSGGVYEQYF

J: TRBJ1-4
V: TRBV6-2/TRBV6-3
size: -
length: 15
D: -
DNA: TGTGCCAGCAGTTACCGCCGGGGAGGTCTAGAAAAACTGTTTTTT
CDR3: CASSYRRGGLEKLFF

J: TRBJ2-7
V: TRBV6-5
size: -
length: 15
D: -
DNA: TGTGCCAGCAGTAGAACAGGGCCCAGCTCCTACGAGCAGTACTTC
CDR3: CASSRTGPSSYEQYF

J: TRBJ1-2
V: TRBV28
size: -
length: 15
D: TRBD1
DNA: TGTGCCAGCAGTTCTTTCGACAGGGCAGACTATGGCTACACCTTC
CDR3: CASSSFDRADYGYTF

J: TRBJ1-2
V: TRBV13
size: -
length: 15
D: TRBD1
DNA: TGTGCCAGCAGCGGCAGGACAGGGGATATCTATGGCTACACCTTC
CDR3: CASSGRTGDIYGYTF

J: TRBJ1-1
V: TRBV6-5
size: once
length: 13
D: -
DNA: TGTGCCAGCAGAATAGACAGGAACACTGAAGCTTTCTTT
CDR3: CASRIDRNTEAFF

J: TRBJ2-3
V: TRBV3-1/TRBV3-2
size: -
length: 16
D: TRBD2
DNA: TGTGCCAGCAGCCAAGTTCTCGGGGGGGACACAGATACGCAGTATTTT
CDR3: CASSQVLGGDTDTQYF

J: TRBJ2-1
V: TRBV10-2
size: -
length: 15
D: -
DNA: TGCGCCAGCAGTGAGTGGGGACCTGGGGGGAATGAGCAGTTCTTC
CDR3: CASSEWGPGGNEQFF

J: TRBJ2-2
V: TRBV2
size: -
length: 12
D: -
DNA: TGTGCCAGCATCGAGGGCACCGGGGAGCTGTTTTTT
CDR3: CASIEGTGELFF

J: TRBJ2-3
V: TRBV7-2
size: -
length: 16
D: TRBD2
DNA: TGTGCCAGCAGCTTATACGGCGGGGGGATCACAGATACGCAGTATTTT
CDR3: CASSLYGGGITDTQYF

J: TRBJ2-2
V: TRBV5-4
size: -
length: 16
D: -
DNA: TGTGCCAGCAGCCCACCAGGGGTTAGTAACACCGGGGAGCTGTTTTTT
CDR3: CASSPPGVSNTGELFF

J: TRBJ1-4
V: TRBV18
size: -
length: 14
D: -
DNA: TGTGCCAGCTCACCCCAGTCAACTAATGAAAAACTGTTTTTT
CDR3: CASSPQSTNEKLFF

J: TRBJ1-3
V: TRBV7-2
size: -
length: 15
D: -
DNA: TGTGCCAGCAGCCCACCTACAGTCTCTGGAAACACCATATATTTT
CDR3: CASSPPTVSGNTIYF

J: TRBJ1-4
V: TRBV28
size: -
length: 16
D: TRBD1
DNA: TGTGCCAGCACCCCAACAGGGGACAGGGGGCGGGAAAAACTGTTTTTT
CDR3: CASTPTGDRGREKLFF

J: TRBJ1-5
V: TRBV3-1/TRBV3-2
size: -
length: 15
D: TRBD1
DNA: TGTGCCAGCAGCCAAAGACCGGGACAGGGCCAGCCCCAGCATTTT
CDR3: CASSQRPGQGQPQHF